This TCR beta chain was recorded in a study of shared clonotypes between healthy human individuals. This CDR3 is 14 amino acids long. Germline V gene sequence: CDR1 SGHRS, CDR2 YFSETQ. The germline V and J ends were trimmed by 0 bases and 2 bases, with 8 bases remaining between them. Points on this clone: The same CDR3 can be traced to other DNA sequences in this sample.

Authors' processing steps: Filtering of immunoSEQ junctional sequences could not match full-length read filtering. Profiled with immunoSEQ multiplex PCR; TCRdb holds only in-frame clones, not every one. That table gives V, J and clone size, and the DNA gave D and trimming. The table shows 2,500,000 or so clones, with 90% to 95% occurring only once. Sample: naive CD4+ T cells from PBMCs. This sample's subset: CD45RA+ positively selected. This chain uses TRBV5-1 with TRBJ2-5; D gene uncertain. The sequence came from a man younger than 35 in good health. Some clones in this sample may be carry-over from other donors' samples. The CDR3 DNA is TGCGCCAGCAGCTTGGGTCAGCCACAAGAGACCCAGTACTTC. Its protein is CASSLGQPQETQYF.